Listed here are 15 T cell receptor beta chains from one sample, sequenced in a study of cytomegalovirus exposure and HLA in healthy donors. PCR was performed using 60 Vbeta and 13 Jbeta primers. The repertoire was sequenced with immunoSEQ multiplex PCR; TCRdb's copy has only in-frame clones and lacks some. This table holds more than 110,000 clones, roughly three quarters found once. Sequencing was done on a sample of PBMCs. Source of these receptors: a male donor in good health and CMV-seronegative.

V and J are TRBV7-9 and TRBJ2-1, with D possibly being TRBD2 (7 bases). V was shortened by 1 base and J by 9 bases, with 16 bases between the two germline ends. The CDR3 extends over 15 amino acids. Looked up from germline, CDR1 is SEHNR and CDR2 is FQNEAQ (reference sequence). CDR3 region: CASSLGRGGFIEQFF. The DNA of the CDR3 is TGTGCCAGCAGCTTAGGTAGGGGGGGGTTTATTGAGCAGTTCTTC. Combining the CDR3 with reference TRBV7-9 and TRBJ2-1 gives the whole variable domain DTGVSQNPRHKITKRGQNVTFRCDPISEHNRLYWYRQTLGQGPEFLTYFQNEAQLEKSRLLSDRFSAERPKGSFSTLEIQRTEQGDSAMYLCASSLGRGGFIEQFFGPGTRLTVL.

The chain couples TRBV9 to TRBJ2-2; D possibly corresponds to TRBD1 (5 bases). CDR3 length equals 14 residues. Germline CDR1 and CDR2: SGDLS and YYNGEE. Trimming stripped 3 bases from V and 2 bases from J, with 8 bases between. The CDR3 DNA is TGTGCCAGCAGCGCCAGGGTAAACACCGGGGAGCTGTTTTTT. Amino acid sequence: CASSARVNTGELFF.

Worth noting for this clone: One junction end disagrees with the germline gene, perhaps due to a read error. The rearrangement uses TRBV4-3 and TRBJ2-7; unclear D gene. This CDR3 contains 15 residues. Per the germline V gene, CDR1 is LGHNA and CDR2 is YSLEER. CDR3 DNA sequence: TGCGCCAGCAGCGAAGAGGTTCGGAGCTCCTACGAGCAGTACTTC. Its protein product is CASSEEVRSSYEQYF.

The gene calls are TRBV15 and TRBJ2-7; the match to TRBD1 covers 7 bases. The CDR3 consists of 16 residues. From germline, CDR1 is LNHNV and CDR2 YYDKDF (reference sequence). J lost 0 bases, V lost 3 bases, and 8 bases had no gene match. The CDR3 region has the DNA TGTGCCACCAGCAGGGGATTAGGGACAGCCTCCTACGAGCAGTACTTC. Translation gives CATSRGLGTASYEQYF.

In regard to this clone: A read error may account for a junction end that differs from germline. The chain has TRBV5-1 and TRBJ2-5; D perhaps matches TRBD2 (7 bases). The CDR3 runs to 16 residues. Germline loops: CDR1 SGHRS, CDR2 YFSETQ. The CDR3 coding sequence is TGCGCCAGCAGCTTGGCCCAAGGGGGGGCGAGAGAGTCCCAGTACTTC. Its protein is CASSLAQGGARESQYF.

V usage is TRBV7-2 and J usage is TRBJ2-7; D not certain. The V and J ends lost 2 bases and 3 bases respectively, with 11 bases between them. This CDR3 is built from 14 residues. CDR1 and CDR2 (germline): SGHTA, FQGNSA. CDR3 nucleotides: TGTGCCAGCAGCTTACGATACAGTCTCTACGAGCAGTACTTC. Translated: CASSLRYSLYEQYF.

The V call is TRBV7-8, the J call TRBJ1-5, with TRBD1 matching over 9 bases. Trimming removed 1 base from V and 4 bases from J; junction bases left unmatched: 2. The CDR3 spans 15 residues. From germline, CDR1 is SGHVS and CDR2 FQNEAQ. CDR3 nucleotide sequence: TGTGCCAGCAGCTTAGGGGGGACAGGGAATCAGCCCCAGCATTTT. Translated: CASSLGGTGNQPQHF. Combining the CDR3 with reference TRBV7-8 and TRBJ1-5 gives the whole variable domain GAGVSQSPRYKVAKRGQDVALRCDPISGHVSLFWYQQALGQGPEFLTYFQNEAQLDKSGLPSDRFFAERPEGSVSTLKIQRTQQEDSAVYLCASSLGGTGNQPQHFGDGTRLSIL.

V is TRBV5-1 and J is TRBJ1-6, with D hard to call. V dropped 0 bases and J dropped 15 bases, with 13 bases sitting between them. The CDR3 length is 13 residues. The germline gives CDR1 SGHRS, CDR2 YFSETQ. CDR3 protein: CASSLDSAPRLHF. Here the CDR3 DNA reads TGCGCCAGCAGCTTGGACTCCGCACCGCGCCTCCACTTT.

The V and J genes are TRBV6-5 and TRBJ2-3, with TRBD2 as a possible D gene (6 bases). The CDR3 has 16 amino acids. The V end was cut by 6 bases, the J end by 0 bases, with 16 bases between. CDR1 is MNHEY, CDR2 SVGAGI, per germline. CDR3 region: CASRYQLALSTDTQYF. In nucleotides, the CDR3 is TGTGCCAGCAGATACCAACTAGCTCTCAGCACAGATACGCAGTATTTT.

The chain links TRBV27 to TRBJ2-1; TRBD2 aligns across 10 bases. Germline V gene lookup returns CDR1 MNHEY and CDR2 SMNVEV (reference sequence). The V and J ends lost 3 bases and 5 bases, in that order; junction bases with no gene match: 1. The CDR3 consists of 14 residues. The CDR3 DNA reads as TGTGCCAGCAGTTTCCTAGCGGGGGACAATGAGCAGTTCTTC. Translated, it gives CASSFLAGDNEQFF.

The rearrangement joins TRBV18 to TRBJ1-2, with unresolved D. Germline-derived CDR1 and CDR2 are KGHSH and LQKENI. Between the trimmed V and J ends, which lost 0 bases and 3 bases, there was a span of 5 bases. This CDR3 is 13 amino acids long. CDR3 protein: CASSPPGHYGYTF. CDR3 bases: TGTGCCAGCTCACCACCTGGGCACTATGGCTACACCTTC.

The chain uses TRBV19 and TRBJ2-2, with a possible D match to TRBD2 (7 bases). Germline CDR1 LNHDA, CDR2 SQIVND (reference sequence). There are 17 residues in the CDR3. V lost 6 bases to trimming and J lost 6 bases, with 23 bases between them. Written as DNA, the CDR3 is TGTGCCAGTAGGAGAGGCGGTCGCCGGGGGGCTTCCGGGGAGCTGTTTTTT. This translates into CASRRGGRRGASGELFF.

V gene TRBV6-6 combines with J gene TRBJ1-4; the D gene is possibly TRBD1 (5 bases). V lost 7 bases and J 10 bases, leaving 10 bases between the germline ends. The CDR3 loop spans 11 amino acids. In germline, CDR1 is MNHNY, CDR2 SVGAGI (reference sequence). CDR3 nucleotides: TGTGCCAGCAAAAGTAGGGGAAAACTGTTTTTT. Translated, it gives CASKSRGKLFF.

V and J are TRBV5-4 and TRBJ1-3; D ambiguous. CDR3 length: 14 residues. CDR1 is SGHNT, CDR2 YYREEE, per germline (reference sequence). The V end was cut by 4 bases, the J end by 0 bases, with 8 bases between. DNA of the CDR3: TGTGCCAGCAGCCGAGAGGTCTCTGGAAACACCATATATTTT. It translates to CASSREVSGNTIYF.

This chain uses TRBV5-1 with TRBJ2-7, with D maybe TRBD1 (7 bases). Trimming took 0 bases from V and 6 from J, leaving 19 bases between them. The CDR3 sequence is 16 residues long. From germline, CDR1 is SGHRS and CDR2 YFSETQ. CDR3 DNA sequence: TGCGCCAGCAGCTTGGCCGAAGGCAGGGGGGCTGGCGAGCAGTACTTC. It specifies CASSLAEGRGAGEQYF.